Below are 24 T cell receptor beta chains sequenced from a single sample in a study of blood T cell repertoires in COVID-19. Method: immunoSEQ multiplex PCR; TCRdb's copy keeps in-frame clones and lacks some. This table holds 65,000 to 85,000 clones, around nine tenths found once. Sequenced: peripheral blood. The origin of the receptors is a human donor in a cohort sampled during active COVID-19.

V usage is TRBV6-2 or TRBV6-3 and J usage is TRBJ1-5, with no clear D. Germline V gene lookup returns CDR1 MNHEY and CDR2 SVGEGT. The CDR3 contains 17 residues. V was shortened by 0 bases and J by 0 bases, with 12 bases between the two germline ends. CDR3 protein: CASSYSAGVSSNQPQHF. The CDR3 DNA follows: TGTGCCAGCAGTTACTCGGCGGGAGTGAGTAGCAATCAGCCCCAGCATTTT.

This clone was seen a handful of times. The J gene is TRBJ1-5, the V gene TRBV5-1; TRBD1 matches at 10 bases. This CDR3 is 14 amino acids long. Germline V gene sequence: CDR1 SGHRS, CDR2 YFSETQ. The V and J ends lost 4 bases and 9 bases, in that order; junction bases with no gene match: 7. CDR3 sequence: CASSAGTGERPQHF. In nucleotides, the CDR3 is TGCGCCAGCAGCGCCGGGACAGGGGAACGGCCCCAGCATTTT.

The chain links TRBV7-9 to TRBJ1-2; 8 nucleotides agree with TRBD1. J was trimmed by 8 bases and V by 0 bases; bases with no gene match: 5. The CDR3 runs 14 residues. In germline, CDR1 is SEHNR, CDR2 FQNEAQ (reference sequence). The CDR3 loop is CASSLAGTGEGYTF. The CDR3 nucleotides read TGTGCCAGCAGCTTAGCCGGGACAGGTGAAGGCTACACCTTC.

This chain joins TRBV5-1 and TRBJ2-1; D is ambiguous. The CDR3 has 16 amino acids. The V end lost 6 bases, the J end lost 0 bases, and 16 bases lay between the germline ends. The germline gives CDR1 SGHRS, CDR2 YFSETQ. The CDR3 here is CASTLVRSSSYNEQFF. The DNA of the CDR3 is TGCGCCAGCACCCTAGTGCGGTCTAGCTCCTACAATGAGCAGTTCTTC.

This CDR3 reads CASSLITGTGAYNEQFF. The CDR3 DNA follows: TGTGCCAGCAGTTTAATAACCGGGACAGGGGCCTACAATGAGCAGTTCTTC. This chain uses TRBV28 with TRBJ2-1, with 10 positions matching TRBD1. Trimming cost V 2 bases and J 2 bases; bases outside gene matches: 6. Germline-derived CDR1 and CDR2 are MDHEN and SYDVKM. The CDR3 has 17 residues.

This clone showed up just a few times. V and J are TRBV27 and TRBJ2-7; 8 bases align to TRBD2. The CDR3 is 16 residues long. Per germline, CDR1 MNHEY and CDR2 SMNVEV (reference sequence). Germline trimming cut 2 bases from V and 0 bases from J; bases unmatched to any gene: 6. The CDR3 here is CASSLRSGTSSYEQYF. In DNA form, the CDR3 reads TGTGCCAGCAGTTTACGTAGCGGGACGAGCTCCTACGAGCAGTACTTC.

This sequence joins TRBV24-1 and TRBJ1-1; 11 bases fit TRBD1. The CDR3 extends over 15 amino acids. The germline V gene encodes CDR1 KGHDR and CDR2 SFDVKD. V lost 6 bases to trimming and J lost 1 base; unmatched junction nucleotides: 3. The chain's CDR3 is CATSSGTGGNTEAFF. The DNA for the CDR3 is TGTGCCACCAGTTCCGGGACAGGGGGGAACACTGAAGCTTTCTTT.

The chain carries TRBV9 and TRBJ1-4; D possibly corresponds to TRBD1 (5 bases). The V end was cut by 6 bases, the J end by 7 bases, with 16 bases between. This CDR3 region has 14 residues. CDR1 is SGDLS and CDR2 is YYNGEE in the germline V gene. This CDR3 is CASNTGRGGEKLFF. The CDR3 DNA is TGTGCCAGCAATACCGGGCGGGGGGGTGAAAAACTGTTTTTT.

V is TRBV7-2 and J is TRBJ1-2, with D perhaps matching TRBD1 (5 bases). Trimming shortened V by 5 bases and J by 1 base, and 8 bases separated the two germline ends. Germline V gene sequence: CDR1 SGHTA, CDR2 FQGNSA. This CDR3 region has 13 residues. CDR3 region: CASSAGNNYGYTF. The CDR3 nucleotides are TGTGCCAGCAGCGCAGGGAATAACTATGGCTACACCTTC.

This sequence joins TRBV18 and TRBJ2-5, with D uncertain. The germline V gene has CDR1 KGHSH and CDR2 LQKENI. The CDR3 is made up of 16 amino acids. Trimming took 0 bases from V and 3 from J, leaving 14 bases between them. The CDR3 DNA is TGTGCCAGCTCACCACCGAGCGCACTGGCCGAAGAGACCCAGTACTTC. The encoded protein is CASSPPSALAEETQYF.

The V and J genes are TRBV4-1 and TRBJ2-4, with 7 bases matching TRBD2. This CDR3 has 19 amino acids. Unmatched junction bases numbered 16, after V lost 2 bases and J lost 3 bases. CDR1 and CDR2 (germline): MGHRA, YSYEKL. The CDR3 DNA reads as TGCGCCAGCAGCCAACCGGGACTAAAAAAGGGCGAAGGCAAAAACATTCAGTACTTC. Protein sequence: CASSQPGLKKGEGKNIQYF.

V usage is TRBV4-3 and J usage is TRBJ2-7, with TRBD1 matching 7 bases. V shed 1 base and J 0 bases; nucleotides not matched to a gene: 0. This CDR3 comprises 14 residues. Germline V gene sequence: CDR1 LGHNA, CDR2 YSLEER. The CDR3, as DNA: TGCGCCAGCAGCCAAGGGGACAGCTCCTACGAGCAGTACTTC. Amino acid sequence: CASSQGDSSYEQYF.

The chain employs TRBV30 and TRBJ1-4, with TRBD1 identical over 9 bases. CDR3 size: 14 residues. The V gene end was trimmed by 3 bases and the J gene end by 8 bases; junction bases not matched to a gene: 7. In germline, CDR1 is GTSNPN, CDR2 SVGIG (reference sequence). This CDR3 is CAWSPGQGTEKLFF. As DNA, the CDR3 is TGTGCCTGGAGCCCGGGACAGGGAACCGAAAAACTGTTTTTT.

The sample holds one count of this clone. The V call is TRBV27, the J call TRBJ2-3; 14 bases match TRBD2. CDR1 and CDR2 (germline): MNHEY, SMNVEV (reference sequence). Germline trimming cut 4 bases from V and 0 bases from J; bases unmatched to any gene: 9. The CDR3 length is 19 residues. This chain's CDR3 is CASSSGLAGVRVSTDTQYF. CDR3 nucleotides: TGTGCCAGCAGTTCGGGACTAGCGGGAGTAAGAGTTAGCACAGATACGCAGTATTTT.

J is TRBJ2-7 and V is TRBV11-2; a weak D match, TRBD1 (6 bases). Looked up from germline, CDR1 is SGHAT and CDR2 is FQNNGV. This CDR3 has 15 residues. The ends were cut back, 0 bases at V and 3 bases at J, with 12 bases in the middle. The CDR3 protein is CASSLEQGPFYEQYF. The CDR3 coding sequence is TGTGCCAGCAGCTTAGAACAGGGACCCTTCTACGAGCAGTACTTC.

The chain is built from TRBV19 and TRBJ1-1, with a tentative D call TRBD1 (6 bases). This CDR3 is built from 13 residues. Germline CDR1 is LNHDA and CDR2 is SQIVND (reference sequence). Trimming pared 7 bases from V and 5 bases from J, leaving 14 bases between. CDR3 loop: CASIPGRGTEAFF. As DNA, the CDR3 is TGTGCCAGTATCCCCGGGAGGGGGACTGAAGCTTTCTTT.

This sequence joins TRBV5-1 and TRBJ1-6, with D possibly being TRBD1 (5 bases). The CDR3 is 13 residues long. Germline lookup yields CDR1 SGHRS and CDR2 YFSETQ. V was cut by 4 bases and J by 11 bases, with 13 bases left in between. The CDR3 region has the DNA TGCGCCAGCAGCAACGGGGGGTTAACACCCCTCCACTTT. Its protein product is CASSNGGLTPLHF.

V gene TRBV5-5 combines with J gene TRBJ1-4, with 9 bases that match TRBD1. This CDR3 spans 13 amino acids. Unmatched junction bases numbered 5, after V lost 7 bases and J lost 7 bases. Per germline, CDR1 SGHKS and CDR2 YYEKEE (reference sequence). The CDR3 DNA follows: TGTGCCAGCGGACAGGGGCGAAGTGAAAAACTGTTTTTT. Protein product: CASGQGRSEKLFF.

The chain carries TRBV6-6 and TRBJ1-4, with 9 bases that match TRBD1. Germline CDR1 is MNHNY and CDR2 is SVGAGI (reference sequence). This CDR3 is built from 15 residues. Losses at the gene ends were 6 bases for V and 7 bases for J; bases not matched to a gene: 9. The CDR3 reads CASREPGQGGEKLFF. CDR3 in DNA: TGTGCCAGCAGGGAGCCGGGACAGGGAGGTGAAAAACTGTTTTTT.

The chain uses TRBV5-1 and TRBJ2-4, with TRBD2 identical over 16 bases. CDR1 and CDR2 (germline): SGHRS, YFSETQ. V was pared by 0 bases and J by 9 bases, with 9 bases of the junction left unmatched. The CDR3 length is 18 residues. DNA for the CDR3: TGCGCCAGCAGCTTGGCGGGGACTAGCGGGAGGGCCCCTGGCATTCAGTACTTC. Translated: CASSLAGTSGRAPGIQYF.

The V and J genes are TRBV5-4 and TRBJ1-6; the D is unclear. Germline lookup yields CDR1 SGHNT and CDR2 YYREEE (reference sequence). The V and J ends lost 2 bases and 12 bases respectively, with 9 bases between them. The CDR3 length is 12 residues. The CDR3 sequence is CASSLGREPLHF. CDR3 in DNA: TGTGCCAGCAGCTTAGGGAGGGAACCCCTCCACTTT.

The chain recombines TRBV18 with TRBJ1-3, with D possibly being TRBD1 (6 bases). Deletions cut 2 bases from V and 3 bases from J, with 17 bases between. In germline, CDR1 is KGHSH, CDR2 LQKENI. The CDR3 has 17 residues. The CDR3 loop is CASSPILGQLHGNTIYF. The CDR3 coding sequence is TGTGCCAGCTCACCAATCCTGGGACAACTCCATGGAAACACCATATATTTT. The full variable domain, rest sourced from reference TRBV18 and TRBJ1-3, is NAGVMQNPRHLVRRRGQEARLRCSPMKGHSHVYWYRQLPEEGLKFMVYLQKENIIDESGMPKERFSAEFPKEGPSILRIQQVVRGDSAAYFCASSPILGQLHGNTIYFGEGSWLTVV.

J is TRBJ2-2 and V is TRBV27; 7 nucleotides match TRBD1. Germline V gives CDR1 MNHEY, CDR2 SMNVEV (reference sequence). V lost 3 bases and J lost 3; bases outside the gene matches: 4. The CDR3 runs 15 residues. CDR3 DNA sequence: TGTGCCAGCAGTTTCCGGGACAGACACACCGGGGAGCTGTTTTTT. Translating it yields CASSFRDRHTGELFF.

This clone has just one count. V is TRBV5-5 and J is TRBJ2-7; tentatively, D is TRBD1 (6 bases). CDR1 and CDR2 from the germline V gene are SGHKS and YYEKEE (reference sequence). CDR3 size: 12 residues. Trimming took off 0 bases at V and 5 bases at J, with 6 bases between the two ends. As DNA, the CDR3 is TGTGCCAGCAGCTTGGCAGGGGACGAGCAGTACTTC. It encodes CASSLAGDEQYF. The entire variable domain, with the rest obtained from reference TRBV5-5 and TRBJ2-7, is as follows: DAGVTQSPTHLIKTRGQQVTLRCSPISGHKSVSWYQQVLGQGPQFIFQYYEKEERGRGNFPDRFSARQFPNYSSELNVNALLLGDSALYLCASSLAGDEQYFGPGTRLTVT.